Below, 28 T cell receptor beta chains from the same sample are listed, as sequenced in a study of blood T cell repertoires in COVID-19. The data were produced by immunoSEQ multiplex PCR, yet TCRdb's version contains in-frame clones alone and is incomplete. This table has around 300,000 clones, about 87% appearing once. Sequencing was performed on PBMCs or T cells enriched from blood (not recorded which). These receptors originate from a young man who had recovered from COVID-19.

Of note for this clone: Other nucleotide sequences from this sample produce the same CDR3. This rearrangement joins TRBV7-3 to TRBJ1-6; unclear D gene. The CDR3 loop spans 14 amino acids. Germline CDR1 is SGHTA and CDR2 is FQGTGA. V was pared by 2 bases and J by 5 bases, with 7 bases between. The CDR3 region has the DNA TGTGCCAGCAGCTTACGCGGGAATAATTCACCCCTCCACTTT. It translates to CASSLRGNNSPLHF.

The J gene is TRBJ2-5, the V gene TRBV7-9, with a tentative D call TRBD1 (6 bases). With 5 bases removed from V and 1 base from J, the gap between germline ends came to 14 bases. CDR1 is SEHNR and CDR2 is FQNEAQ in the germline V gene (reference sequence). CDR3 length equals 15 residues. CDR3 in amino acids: CASSHLQGSQETQYF. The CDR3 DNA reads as TGTGCCAGCAGCCACCTACAGGGTAGCCAAGAGACCCAGTACTTC.

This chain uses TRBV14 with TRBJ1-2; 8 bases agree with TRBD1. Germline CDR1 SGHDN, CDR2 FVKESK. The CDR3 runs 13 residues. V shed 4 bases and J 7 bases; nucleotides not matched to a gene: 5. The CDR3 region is CASSPRTGSGYTF. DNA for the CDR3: TGTGCCAGCAGCCCACGGACAGGGTCTGGCTACACCTTC.

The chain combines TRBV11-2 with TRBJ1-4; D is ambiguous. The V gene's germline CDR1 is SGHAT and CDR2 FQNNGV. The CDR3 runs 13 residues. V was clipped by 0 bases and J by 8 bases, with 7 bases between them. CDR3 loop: CASSLDPGEKLFF. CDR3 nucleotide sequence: TGTGCCAGCAGCTTAGACCCGGGGGAAAAACTGTTTTTT. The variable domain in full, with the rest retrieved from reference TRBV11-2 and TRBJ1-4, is EAGVAQSPRYKIIEKRQSVAFWCNPISGHATLYWYQQILGQGPKLLIQFQNNGVVDDSQLPKDRFSAERLKGVDSTLKIQPAKLEDSAVYLCASSLDPGEKLFFGSGTQLSVL.

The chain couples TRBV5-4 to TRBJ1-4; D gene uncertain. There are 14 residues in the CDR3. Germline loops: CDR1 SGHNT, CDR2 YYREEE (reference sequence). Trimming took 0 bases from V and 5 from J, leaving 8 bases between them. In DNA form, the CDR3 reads TGTGCCAGCAGCTTGGGCGGGAACAATGAAAAACTGTTTTTT. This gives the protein CASSLGGNNEKLFF.

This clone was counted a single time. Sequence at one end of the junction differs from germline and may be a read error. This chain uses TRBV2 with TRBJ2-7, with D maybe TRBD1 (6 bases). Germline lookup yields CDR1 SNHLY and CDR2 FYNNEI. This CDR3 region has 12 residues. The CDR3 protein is CASTPTERDTNF. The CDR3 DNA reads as TGTGCCAGCACCCCAACTGAGAGGGACACCAACTTC.

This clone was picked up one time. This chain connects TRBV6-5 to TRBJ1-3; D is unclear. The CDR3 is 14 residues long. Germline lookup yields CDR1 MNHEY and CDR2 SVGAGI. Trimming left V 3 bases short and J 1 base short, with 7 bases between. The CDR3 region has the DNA TGTGCCAGCAGTTATGCGGGTTCTGGAAACACCATATATTTT. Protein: CASSYAGSGNTIYF.

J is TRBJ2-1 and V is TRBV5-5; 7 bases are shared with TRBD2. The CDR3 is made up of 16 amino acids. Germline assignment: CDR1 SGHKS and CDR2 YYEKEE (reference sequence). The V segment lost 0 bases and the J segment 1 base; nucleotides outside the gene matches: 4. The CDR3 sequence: CASSLDAGGSYNEQFF. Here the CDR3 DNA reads TGTGCCAGCAGCTTGGATGCCGGGGGGTCCTACAATGAGCAGTTCTTC.

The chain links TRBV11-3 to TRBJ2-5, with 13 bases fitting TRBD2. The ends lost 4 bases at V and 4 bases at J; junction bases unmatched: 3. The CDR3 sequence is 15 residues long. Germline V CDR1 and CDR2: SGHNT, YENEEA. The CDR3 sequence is CASSSGLAGAETQYF. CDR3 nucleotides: TGTGCCAGCAGCTCCGGACTAGCGGGGGCAGAGACCCAGTACTTC. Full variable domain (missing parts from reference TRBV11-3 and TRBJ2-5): EAGVVQSPRYKIIEKKQPVAFWCNPISGHNTLYWYLQNLGQGPELLIRYENEEAVDDSQLPKDRFSAERLKGVDSTLKIQPAELGDSAVYLCASSSGLAGAETQYFGPGTRLLVL.

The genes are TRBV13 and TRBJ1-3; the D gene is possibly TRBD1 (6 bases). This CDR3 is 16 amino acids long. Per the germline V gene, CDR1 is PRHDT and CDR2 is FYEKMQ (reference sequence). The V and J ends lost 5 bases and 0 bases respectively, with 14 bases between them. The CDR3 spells CASSPGAGGSGNTIYF. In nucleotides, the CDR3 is TGTGCCAGCAGCCCAGGGGCGGGCGGCTCTGGAAACACCATATATTTT.

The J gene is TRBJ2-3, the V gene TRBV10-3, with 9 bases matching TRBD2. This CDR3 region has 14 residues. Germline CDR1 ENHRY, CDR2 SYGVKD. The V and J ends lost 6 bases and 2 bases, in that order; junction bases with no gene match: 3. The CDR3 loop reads CAIRSGGPTDTQYF. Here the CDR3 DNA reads TGTGCCATCAGGAGCGGGGGGCCCACAGATACGCAGTATTTT.

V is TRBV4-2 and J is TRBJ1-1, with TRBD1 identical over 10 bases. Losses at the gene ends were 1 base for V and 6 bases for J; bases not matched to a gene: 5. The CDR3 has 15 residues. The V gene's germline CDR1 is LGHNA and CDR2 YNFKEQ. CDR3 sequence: CASSQGRTGGPEAFF. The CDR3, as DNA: TGTGCCAGCAGCCAAGGAAGGACAGGGGGACCTGAAGCTTTCTTT.

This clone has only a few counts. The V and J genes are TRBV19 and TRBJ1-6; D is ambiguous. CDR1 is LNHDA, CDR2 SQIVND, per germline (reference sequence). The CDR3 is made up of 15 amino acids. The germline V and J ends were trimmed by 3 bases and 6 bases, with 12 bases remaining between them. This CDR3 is CASSIAGMSNSPLHF. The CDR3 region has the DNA TGTGCCAGTAGTATTGCGGGGATGAGTAATTCACCCCTCCACTTT.

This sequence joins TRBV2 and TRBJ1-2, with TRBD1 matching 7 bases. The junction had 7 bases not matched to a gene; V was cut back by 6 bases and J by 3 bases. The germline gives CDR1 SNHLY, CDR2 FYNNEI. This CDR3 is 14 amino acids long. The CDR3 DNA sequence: TGTGCCAGCAGCTCGTTCGACAGGGACTATGGCTACACCTTC. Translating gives CASSSFDRDYGYTF.

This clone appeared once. CDR3 sequence: CASSSRTGMRFIQYF. In nucleotides, the CDR3 is TGCGCCAGCAGCTCGCGGACAGGAATGAGATTCATTCAGTACTTC. This rearrangement joins TRBV5-1 to TRBJ2-4; 7 bases are a match to TRBD1. With 3 bases clipped from V and 9 bases from J, the junction kept 12 bases outside the gene matches. Germline CDR1 and CDR2: SGHRS and YFSETQ. CDR3 length equals 15 residues.

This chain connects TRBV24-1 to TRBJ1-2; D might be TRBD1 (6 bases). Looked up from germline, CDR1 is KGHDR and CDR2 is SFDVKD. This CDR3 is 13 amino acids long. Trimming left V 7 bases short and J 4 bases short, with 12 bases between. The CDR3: CATSPGQPYGYTF. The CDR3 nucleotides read TGTGCCACCAGCCCGGGACAACCCTATGGCTACACCTTC.

CDR3 in DNA: TGTGCCTGGAGTACTGACAGGGCGGGTGGGCAGCCCCAGCATTTT. Protein sequence: CAWSTDRAGGQPQHF. V gene TRBV30 combines with J gene TRBJ1-5; 7 nucleotides align to TRBD1. Germline CDR1 reads GTSNPN; CDR2 reads SVGIG (reference sequence). V lost 2 bases, J lost 7 bases, and 11 bases stayed unmatched. This CDR3 region has 15 residues. Supplemented by reference TRBV30 and TRBJ1-5, the full variable domain reads SQTIHQWPATLVQPVGSPLSLECTVEGTSNPNLYWYRQAAGRGLQLLFYSVGIGQISSEVPQNLSASRPQDRQFILSSKKLLLSDSGFYLCAWSTDRAGGQPQHFGDGTRLSIL.

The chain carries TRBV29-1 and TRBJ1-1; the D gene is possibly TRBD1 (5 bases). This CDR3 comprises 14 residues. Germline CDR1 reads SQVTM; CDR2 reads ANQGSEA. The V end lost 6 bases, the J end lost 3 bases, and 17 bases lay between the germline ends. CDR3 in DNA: TGCAGCGTCCGACAGATATCCATATACACTGAAGCTTTCTTT. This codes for CSVRQISIYTEAFF.

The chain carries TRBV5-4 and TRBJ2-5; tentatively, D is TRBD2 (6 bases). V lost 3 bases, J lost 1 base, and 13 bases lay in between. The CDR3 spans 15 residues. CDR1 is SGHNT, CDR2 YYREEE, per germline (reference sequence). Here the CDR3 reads CASSSFSGIQETQYF. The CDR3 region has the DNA TGTGCCAGCAGCTCATTTAGCGGCATCCAAGAGACCCAGTACTTC.

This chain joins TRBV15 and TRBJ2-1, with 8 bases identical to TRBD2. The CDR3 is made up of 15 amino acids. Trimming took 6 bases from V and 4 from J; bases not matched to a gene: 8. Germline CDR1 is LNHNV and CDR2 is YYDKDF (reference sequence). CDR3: CATRPFAGGYNEQFF. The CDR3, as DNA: TGTGCCACCAGACCCTTTGCGGGGGGTTACAATGAGCAGTTCTTC.

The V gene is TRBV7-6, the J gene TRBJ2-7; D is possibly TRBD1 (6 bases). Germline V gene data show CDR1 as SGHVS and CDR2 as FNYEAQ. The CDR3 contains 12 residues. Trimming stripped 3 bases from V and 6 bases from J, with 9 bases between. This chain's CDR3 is CASSFTGSEQYF. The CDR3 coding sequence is TGTGCCAGCAGCTTTACAGGGAGCGAGCAGTACTTC.

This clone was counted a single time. The CDR3 DNA is TGTGCCAGCAGCCCCAACAAAGGGGTGAACACTGAAGCTTTCTTT. It encodes CASSPNKGVNTEAFF. V is TRBV7-3 and J is TRBJ1-1; tentative D call: TRBD1 (5 bases). V was shortened by 5 bases and J by 0 bases, with 13 bases between the two germline ends. Germline CDR1 is SGHTA and CDR2 is FQGTGA. CDR3 length: 15 amino acids.

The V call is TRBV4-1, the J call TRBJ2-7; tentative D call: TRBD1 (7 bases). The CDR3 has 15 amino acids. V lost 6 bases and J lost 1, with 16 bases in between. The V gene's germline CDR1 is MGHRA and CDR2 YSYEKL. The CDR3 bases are TGCGCCAGCAGTATAGGTGCAGGGGGGTCCTACGAGCAGTACTTC. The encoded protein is CASSIGAGGSYEQYF.

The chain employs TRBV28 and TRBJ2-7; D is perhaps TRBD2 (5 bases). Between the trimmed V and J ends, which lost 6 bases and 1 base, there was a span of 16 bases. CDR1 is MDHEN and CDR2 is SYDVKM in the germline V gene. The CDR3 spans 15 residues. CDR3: CASRPPSGKSYEQYF. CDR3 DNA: TGTGCCAGCAGACCGCCGTCGGGGAAATCCTACGAGCAGTACTTC.

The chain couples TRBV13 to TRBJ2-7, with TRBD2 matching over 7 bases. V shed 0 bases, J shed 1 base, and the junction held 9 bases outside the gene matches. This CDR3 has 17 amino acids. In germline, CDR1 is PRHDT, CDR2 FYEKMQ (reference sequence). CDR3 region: CASSLGLGTTGSYEQYF. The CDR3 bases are TGTGCCAGCAGCTTAGGCCTAGGGACTACCGGATCCTACGAGCAGTACTTC.

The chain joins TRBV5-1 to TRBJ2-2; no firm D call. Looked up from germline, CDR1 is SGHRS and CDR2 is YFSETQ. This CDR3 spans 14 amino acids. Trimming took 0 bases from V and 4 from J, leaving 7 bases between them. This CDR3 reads CASSLESGTGELFF. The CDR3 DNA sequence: TGCGCCAGCAGCTTGGAATCGGGCACCGGGGAGCTGTTTTTT.

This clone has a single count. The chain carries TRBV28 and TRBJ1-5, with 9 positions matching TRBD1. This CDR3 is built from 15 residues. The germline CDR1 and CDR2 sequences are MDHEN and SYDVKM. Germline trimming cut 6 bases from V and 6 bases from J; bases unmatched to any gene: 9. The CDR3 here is CASRLPGQGVQPQHF. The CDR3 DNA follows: TGTGCCAGCAGACTGCCGGGACAGGGTGTTCAGCCCCAGCATTTT.

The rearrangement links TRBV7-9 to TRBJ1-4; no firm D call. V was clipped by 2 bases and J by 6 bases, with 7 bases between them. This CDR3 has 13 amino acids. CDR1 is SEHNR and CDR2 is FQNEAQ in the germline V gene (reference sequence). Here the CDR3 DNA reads TGTGCCAGCAGCTTAACGGGAGATGAAAAACTGTTTTTT. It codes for CASSLTGDEKLFF.